A single sample gave rise to the 19 T cell receptor beta chains below, sequenced in a study of shared clonotypes between healthy human individuals. The table came from immunoSEQ multiplex PCR; TCRdb's copy has only in-frame clones and leaves some out. The sample has some 2 million clones; about 95% are singletons. The naive CD8 fraction comprised CD45RO-negative cells positively selected for CCR7 and excluded terminally differentiated effector memory CD45RA+ cells. The sequenced material came from naive CD8+ T cells sorted from blood. These receptor sequences come from a man between 18 and 35 years old in good health.

The rearrangement uses TRBV6-6 and TRBJ2-7; TRBD1 matches 9 bases. J lost 7 bases, V lost 6 bases, and 10 bases had no gene match. In germline, CDR1 is MNHNY, CDR2 SVGAGI (reference sequence). This CDR3 has 14 residues. CDR3 protein: CASSNGQGLREQYF. The DNA for the CDR3 is TGTGCCAGCAGCAACGGACAGGGGTTGCGGGAGCAGTACTTC.

V usage is TRBV9 and J usage is TRBJ2-3; 9 positions agree with TRBD1. Germline trimming cut 0 bases from V and 6 bases from J; bases unmatched to any gene: 5. The CDR3 spans 15 residues. Germline V lookup: CDR1 SGDLS, CDR2 YYNGEE. Here the CDR3 reads CASSVGQGVVDTQYF. In nucleotides, the CDR3 is TGTGCCAGCAGCGTAGGACAGGGGGTGGTGGATACGCAGTATTTT.

Only one count was recorded for this clone. The genes are TRBV6-5 and TRBJ2-5; perhaps D is TRBD1 or TRBD2 (7 bases each). The CDR3 contains 15 residues. Germline CDR1 MNHEY, CDR2 SVGAGI. V was shortened by 5 bases and J by 1 base, with 14 bases between the two germline ends. CDR3 in DNA: TGTGCCAGCAGTAATCAGGGGGGGATCCAAGAGACCCAGTACTTC. Its translation is CASSNQGGIQETQYF.

The chain joins TRBV4-1 to TRBJ2-7; tentatively, D is TRBD2 (5 bases). The CDR3 covers 15 residues. The germline gives CDR1 MGHRA, CDR2 YSYEKL. Trimming cost V 0 bases and J 5 bases, with 14 bases left between them. CDR3 protein: CASSQEGGLVHEQYF. CDR3 bases: TGCGCCAGCAGCCAAGAAGGAGGATTGGTCCACGAGCAGTACTTC.

The chain has TRBV9 and TRBJ2-1; 9 bases match TRBD2. The CDR3 sequence is 16 residues long. The V segment lost 0 bases and the J segment 2 bases; nucleotides outside the gene matches: 3. The germline gives CDR1 SGDLS, CDR2 YYNGEE. The CDR3 loop reads CASSVVAGDAYNEQFF. The CDR3, as DNA: TGTGCCAGCAGCGTAGTAGCGGGGGATGCCTACAATGAGCAGTTCTTC.

The CDR3: CASSFNQGGDTEAFF. CDR3 DNA sequence: TGTGCCAGCAGTTTTAATCAGGGTGGGGACACTGAAGCTTTCTTT. The chain links TRBV27 to TRBJ1-1; D perhaps matches TRBD1 (5 bases). This CDR3 is built from 15 residues. CDR1 and CDR2 from the germline V gene are MNHEY and SMNVEV (reference sequence). Trimming took off 3 bases at V and 3 bases at J, with 14 bases between the two ends.

The rearrangement uses TRBV19 and TRBJ1-5; TRBD1 agrees at 11 bases. Germline-derived CDR1 and CDR2 are LNHDA and SQIVND (reference sequence). The CDR3 has 15 residues. V shed 5 bases, J shed 5 bases, and the junction held 5 bases outside the gene matches. CDR3 nucleotides: TGTGCCAGTAGTCCCTGGACAGGGGGCGATCAGCCCCAGCATTTT. It is translated as CASSPWTGGDQPQHF.

The V and J genes are TRBV30 and TRBJ2-7; the D gene is possibly TRBD1 (5 bases). V shed 5 bases and J shed 3 bases, with 14 bases lying between them. Germline CDR1 is GTSNPN and CDR2 is SVGIG (reference sequence). The CDR3 is made up of 13 amino acids. Here the CDR3 reads CAWAPTGNYEQYF. In DNA form, the CDR3 reads TGTGCCTGGGCTCCCACAGGCAACTACGAGCAGTACTTC.

This rearrangement joins TRBV30 to TRBJ2-7; D remains unclear. Trimming left V 3 bases short and J 2 bases short, with 14 bases between. CDR3 length: 14 residues. Germline loops: CDR1 GTSNPN, CDR2 SVGIG (reference sequence). The CDR3 reads CAWRLGLQAYEQYF. CDR3 coding DNA: TGTGCCTGGAGACTTGGCCTTCAAGCCTACGAGCAGTACTTC.

The chain links TRBV6-5 to TRBJ2-2; the match to TRBD2 covers 12 bases. V was pared by 6 bases and J by 6 bases, with 2 bases of the junction left unmatched. CDR1 and CDR2 from the germline V gene are MNHEY and SVGAGI. This CDR3 has 14 residues. The CDR3 spells CASSTSGGSGELFF. The CDR3, as DNA: TGTGCCAGCAGCACTAGCGGGGGGTCCGGGGAGCTGTTTTTT.

In DNA form, the CDR3 reads TGCGCCAGCAGCCAAGGGACTCCTCTCACTGAAGCTTTCTTT. Its protein is CASSQGTPLTEAFF. The chain uses TRBV4-1 and TRBJ1-1; D unresolved. V lost 1 base to trimming and J lost 4 bases, with 10 bases between them. The length of the CDR3 is 14 residues. Germline CDR1 reads MGHRA; CDR2 reads YSYEKL.

This chain connects TRBV2 to TRBJ1-4; no reliable D call. V was pared by 4 bases and J by 8 bases, with 23 bases between. The CDR3 spans 17 residues. Germline V lookup: CDR1 SNHLY, CDR2 FYNNEI. CDR3 residues: CASSAPPGGFGEEKLFF. Written as DNA, the CDR3 is TGTGCCAGCAGTGCCCCCCCTGGTGGGTTTGGCGAAGAAAAACTGTTTTTT.

This sequence joins TRBV6-5 and TRBJ2-7; D ambiguous. Trimming took 2 bases from V and 0 from J, leaving 11 bases between them. The CDR3 contains 15 residues. Germline V CDR1 and CDR2: MNHEY, SVGAGI. The CDR3 region is CASSYPRLASYEQYF. The CDR3 DNA is TGTGCCAGCAGTTACCCTAGGCTGGCCTCCTACGAGCAGTACTTC.

On this clone itself: Other DNA sequences within the sample encode an identical CDR3. V is TRBV6-1 and J is TRBJ1-1; possible D gene TRBD1, 6 bases. The CDR3 is 14 residues long. The V and J ends lost 2 bases and 5 bases respectively, with 12 bases between them. Germline V gives CDR1 MNHNS, CDR2 SASEGT. The CDR3 sequence is CASSERGVGTEAFF. The CDR3 DNA sequence: TGTGCCAGCAGTGAAAGGGGGGTCGGTACTGAAGCTTTCTTT.

J is TRBJ1-1 and V is TRBV27; 7 bases are a match to TRBD1. Losses at the gene ends were 5 bases for V and 3 bases for J; bases not matched to a gene: 6. The CDR3 has 14 amino acids. The germline V gene encodes CDR1 MNHEY and CDR2 SMNVEV (reference sequence). DNA of the CDR3: TGTGCCAGCAGTGTCCAGACAGGGTACACTGAAGCTTTCTTT. Amino acid sequence: CASSVQTGYTEAFF.

In this sample, this clone turned up once. V gene TRBV9 combines with J gene TRBJ1-1; D is perhaps TRBD1 (5 bases). The length of the CDR3 is 14 residues. Trimming left V 4 bases short and J 3 bases short, with 13 bases between. CDR1 is SGDLS, CDR2 YYNGEE, per germline. As DNA, the CDR3 is TGTGCCAGCAGCCCGTGGGGGGGGTACACTGAAGCTTTCTTT. Its protein product is CASSPWGGYTEAFF.

Turning to this clone: The sample has other DNA sequences that encode this CDR3 too. This chain connects TRBV19 to TRBJ2-7, with 8 positions matching TRBD1. The CDR3 is 14 residues long. Germline values: CDR1 LNHDA, CDR2 SQIVND (reference sequence). J lost 0 bases, V lost 6 bases, and 4 bases had no gene match. CDR3: CASSPGQDSYEQYF. CDR3 DNA sequence: TGTGCCAGTAGCCCGGGACAGGACTCCTACGAGCAGTACTTC.

The sample holds one count of this clone. The V and J genes are TRBV29-1 and TRBJ1-3; D may be TRBD1 (5 bases). Trimming removed 7 bases at V and 0 bases at J, with 13 bases between. This CDR3 has 14 amino acids. Germline lookup yields CDR1 SQVTM and CDR2 ANQGSEA. Written as DNA, the CDR3 is TGCAGCGCAACCGGGACGGACTCTGGAAACACCATATATTTT. Amino acids: CSATGTDSGNTIYF.

The genes are TRBV5-4 and TRBJ1-5; D unresolved. CDR1 and CDR2 (germline): SGHNT, YYREEE (reference sequence). Trimming stripped 0 bases from V and 1 base from J, with 2 bases between. The CDR3 covers 13 residues. CDR3 nucleotides: TGTGCCAGCAGCTTGGGAAGCAATCAGCCCCAGCATTTT. Its translation: CASSLGSNQPQHF.